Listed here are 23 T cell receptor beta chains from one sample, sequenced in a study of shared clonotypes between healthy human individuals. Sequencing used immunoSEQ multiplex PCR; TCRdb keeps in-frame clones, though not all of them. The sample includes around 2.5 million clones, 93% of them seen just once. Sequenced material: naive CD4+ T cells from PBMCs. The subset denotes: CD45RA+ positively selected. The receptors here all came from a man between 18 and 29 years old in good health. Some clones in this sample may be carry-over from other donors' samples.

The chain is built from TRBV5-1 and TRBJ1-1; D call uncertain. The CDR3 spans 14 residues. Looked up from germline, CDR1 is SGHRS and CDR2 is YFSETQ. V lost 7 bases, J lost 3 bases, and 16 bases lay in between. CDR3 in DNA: TGCGCCAGCTCCACGGGGTCGCGGGACACTGAAGCTTTCTTT. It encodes CASSTGSRDTEAFF.

The chain's CDR3 is CASSSGGGNWNEQFF. The DNA for the CDR3 is TGTGCCAGCAGCTCCGGCGGGGGGAACTGGAATGAGCAGTTCTTC. This chain joins TRBV7-2 and TRBJ2-1, with 8 bases fitting TRBD2. Germline V gene lookup returns CDR1 SGHTA and CDR2 FQGNSA. With 4 bases clipped from V and 7 bases from J, the junction kept 9 bases outside the gene matches. This CDR3 is 15 amino acids long.

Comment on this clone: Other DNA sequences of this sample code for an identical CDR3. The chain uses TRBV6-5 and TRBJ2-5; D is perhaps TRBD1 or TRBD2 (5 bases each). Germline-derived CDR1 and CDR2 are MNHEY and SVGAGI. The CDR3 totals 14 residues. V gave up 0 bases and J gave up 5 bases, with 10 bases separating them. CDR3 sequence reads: CASSYSRQRETQYF. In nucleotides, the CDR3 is TGTGCCAGCAGTTACTCGAGACAGCGGGAGACCCAGTACTTC.

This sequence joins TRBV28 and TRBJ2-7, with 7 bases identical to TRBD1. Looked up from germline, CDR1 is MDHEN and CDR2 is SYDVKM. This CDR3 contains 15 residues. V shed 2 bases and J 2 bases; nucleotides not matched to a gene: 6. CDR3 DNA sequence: TGTGCCAGCAGTTTAATATCGGGACAGACCTACGAGCAGTACTTC. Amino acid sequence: CASSLISGQTYEQYF. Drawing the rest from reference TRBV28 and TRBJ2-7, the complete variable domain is DVKVTQSSRYLVKRTGEKVFLECVQDMDHENMFWYRQDPGLGLRLIYFSYDVKMKEKGDIPEGYSVSREKKERFSLILESASTNQTSMYLCASSLISGQTYEQYFGPGTRLTVT.

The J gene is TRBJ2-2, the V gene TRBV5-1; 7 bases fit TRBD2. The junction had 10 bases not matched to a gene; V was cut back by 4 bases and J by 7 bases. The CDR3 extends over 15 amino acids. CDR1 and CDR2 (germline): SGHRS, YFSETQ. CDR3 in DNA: TGCGCCAGCAGCCGGGACTCGGGGAGGGACGGGGAGCTGTTTTTT. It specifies CASSRDSGRDGELFF.

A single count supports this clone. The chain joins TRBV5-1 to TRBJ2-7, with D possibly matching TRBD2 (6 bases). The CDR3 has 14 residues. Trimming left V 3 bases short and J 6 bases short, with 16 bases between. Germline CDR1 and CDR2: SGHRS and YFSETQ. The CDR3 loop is CASSYLPTRGEQYF. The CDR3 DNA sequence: TGCGCCAGCAGCTACCTCCCCACGCGGGGCGAGCAGTACTTC. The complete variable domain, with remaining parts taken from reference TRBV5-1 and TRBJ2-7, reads KAGVTQTPRYLIKTRGQQVTLSCSPISGHRSVSWYQQTPGQGLQFLFEYFSETQRNKGNFPGRFSGRQFSNSRSEMNVSTLELGDSALYLCASSYLPTRGEQYFGPGTRLTVT.

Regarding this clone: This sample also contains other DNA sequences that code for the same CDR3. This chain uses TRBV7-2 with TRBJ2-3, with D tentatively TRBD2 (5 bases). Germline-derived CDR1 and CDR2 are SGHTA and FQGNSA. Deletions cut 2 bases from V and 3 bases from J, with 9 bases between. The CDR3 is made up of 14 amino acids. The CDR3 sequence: CASSLLAGTDTQYF. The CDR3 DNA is TGTGCCAGCAGCTTATTGGCGGGTACAGATACGCAGTATTTT.

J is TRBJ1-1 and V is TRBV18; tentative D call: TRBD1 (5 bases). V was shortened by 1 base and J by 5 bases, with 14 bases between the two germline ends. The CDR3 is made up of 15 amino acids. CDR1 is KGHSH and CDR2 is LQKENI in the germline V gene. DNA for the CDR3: TGTGCCAGCTCACCACGGCAGGGTGAGAGGACTGAAGCTTTCTTT. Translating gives CASSPRQGERTEAFF.

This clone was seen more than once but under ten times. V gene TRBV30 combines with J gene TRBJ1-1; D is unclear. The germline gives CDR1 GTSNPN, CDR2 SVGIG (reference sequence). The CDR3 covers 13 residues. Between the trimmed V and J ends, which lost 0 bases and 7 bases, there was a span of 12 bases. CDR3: CAWSVFHFDEAFF. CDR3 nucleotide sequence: TGTGCCTGGAGTGTATTCCACTTCGATGAAGCTTTCTTT.

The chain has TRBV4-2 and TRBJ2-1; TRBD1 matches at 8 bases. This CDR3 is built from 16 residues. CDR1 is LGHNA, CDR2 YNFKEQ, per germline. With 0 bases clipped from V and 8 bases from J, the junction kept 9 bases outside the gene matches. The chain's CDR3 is CASSQEGGQGRHEQFF. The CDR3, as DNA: TGTGCCAGCAGCCAAGAAGGAGGACAGGGTCGGCATGAGCAGTTCTTC.

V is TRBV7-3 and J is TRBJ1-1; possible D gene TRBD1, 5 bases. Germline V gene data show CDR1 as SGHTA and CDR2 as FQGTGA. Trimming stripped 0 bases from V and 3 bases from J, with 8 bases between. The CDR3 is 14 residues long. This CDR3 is CASSLTTDYTEAFF. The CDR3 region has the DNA TGTGCCAGCAGCTTAACGACAGATTACACTGAAGCTTTCTTT.

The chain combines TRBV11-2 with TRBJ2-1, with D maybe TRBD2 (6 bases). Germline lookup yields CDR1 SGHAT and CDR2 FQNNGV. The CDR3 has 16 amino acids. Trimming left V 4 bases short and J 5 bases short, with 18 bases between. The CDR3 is CASSSPPGVRDNEQFF. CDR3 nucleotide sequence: TGTGCCAGCAGCTCACCTCCGGGAGTGCGGGACAATGAGCAGTTCTTC.

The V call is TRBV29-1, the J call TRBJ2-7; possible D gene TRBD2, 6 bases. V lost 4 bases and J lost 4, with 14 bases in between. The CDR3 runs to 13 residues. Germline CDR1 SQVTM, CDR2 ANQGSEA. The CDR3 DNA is TGCAGCGTTGTGTCGCGACTAGATTACGAGCAGTACTTC. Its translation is CSVVSRLDYEQYF.

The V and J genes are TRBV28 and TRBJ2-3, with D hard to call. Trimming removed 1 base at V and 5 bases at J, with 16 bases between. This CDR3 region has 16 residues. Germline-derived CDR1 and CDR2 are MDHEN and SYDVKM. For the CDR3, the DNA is TGTGCCAGCAGTTTATTAAAGACCTTACAGAGAGATACGCAGTATTTT. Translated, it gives CASSLLKTLQRDTQYF.

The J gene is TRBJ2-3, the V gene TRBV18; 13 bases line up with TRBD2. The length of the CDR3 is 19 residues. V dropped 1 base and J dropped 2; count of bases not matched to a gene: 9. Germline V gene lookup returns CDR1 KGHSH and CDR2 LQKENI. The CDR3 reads CASSPLTPGTSGNTDTQYF. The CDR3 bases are TGTGCCAGCTCACCACTGACCCCCGGGACTAGCGGGAACACAGATACGCAGTATTTT.

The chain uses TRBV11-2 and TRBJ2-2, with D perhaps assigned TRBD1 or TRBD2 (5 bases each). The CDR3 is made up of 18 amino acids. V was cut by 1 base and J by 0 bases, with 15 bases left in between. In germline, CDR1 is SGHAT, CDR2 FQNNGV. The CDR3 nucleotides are TGTGCCAGCAGCTTAGTTGCAGGGTGGAGGTCGAACACCGGGGAGCTGTTTTTT. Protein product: CASSLVAGWRSNTGELFF.

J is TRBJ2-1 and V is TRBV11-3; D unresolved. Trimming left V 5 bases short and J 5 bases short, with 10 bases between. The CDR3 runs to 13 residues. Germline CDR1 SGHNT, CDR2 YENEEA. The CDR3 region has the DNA TGTGCCAGCAGCCAAGACCTGGACAATGAGCAGTTCTTC. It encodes CASSQDLDNEQFF.

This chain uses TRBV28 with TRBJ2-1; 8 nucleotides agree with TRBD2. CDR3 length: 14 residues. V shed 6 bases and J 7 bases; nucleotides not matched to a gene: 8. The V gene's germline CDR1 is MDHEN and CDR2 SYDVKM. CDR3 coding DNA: TGTGCCAGCAGCAAAGCGGGGGTGGAAAATGAGCAGTTCTTC. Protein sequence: CASSKAGVENEQFF.

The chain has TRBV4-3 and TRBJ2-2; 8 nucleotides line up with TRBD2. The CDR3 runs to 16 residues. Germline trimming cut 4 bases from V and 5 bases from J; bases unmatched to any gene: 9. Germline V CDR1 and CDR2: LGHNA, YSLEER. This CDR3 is CASSPLGGRTTGELFF. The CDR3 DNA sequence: TGCGCCAGCAGCCCCTTGGGCGGGAGGACGACCGGGGAGCTGTTTTTT.

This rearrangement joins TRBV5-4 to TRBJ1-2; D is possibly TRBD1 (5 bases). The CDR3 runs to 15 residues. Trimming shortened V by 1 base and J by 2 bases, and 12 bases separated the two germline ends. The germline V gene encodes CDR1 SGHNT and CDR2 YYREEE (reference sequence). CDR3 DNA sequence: TGTGCCAGCAGCTTGTTCTCAGGGTCGAACTATGGCTACACCTTC. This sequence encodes CASSLFSGSNYGYTF. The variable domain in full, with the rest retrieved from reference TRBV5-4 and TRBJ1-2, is ETGVTQSPTHLIKTRGQQVTLRCSSQSGHNTVSWYQQALGQGPQFIFQYYREEENGRGNFPPRFSGLQFPNYSSELNVNALELDDSALYLCASSLFSGSNYGYTFGSGTRLTVV.

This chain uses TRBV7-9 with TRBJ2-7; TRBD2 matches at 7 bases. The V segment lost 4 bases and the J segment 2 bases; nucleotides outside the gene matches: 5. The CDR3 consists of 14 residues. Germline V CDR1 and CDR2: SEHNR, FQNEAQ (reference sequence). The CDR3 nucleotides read TGTGCCAGCAGCTCGGGAGGATCCCCCTACGAGCAGTACTTC. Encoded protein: CASSSGGSPYEQYF.

Here the CDR3 DNA reads TGTGCCAGCAGCCAACAGGGGCTCAACTCCTACGAGCAGTACTTC. Its translation: CASSQQGLNSYEQYF. The V and J genes are TRBV28 and TRBJ2-7, with TRBD1 identical over 7 bases. Germline V gives CDR1 MDHEN, CDR2 SYDVKM. The CDR3 is 15 residues long. Trimming cost V 6 bases and J 0 bases; bases outside gene matches: 8.

This CDR3 is CASSQSRQGDQPQHF. CDR3 DNA sequence: TGCGCCAGCAGTCAATCAAGACAGGGAGATCAGCCCCAGCATTTT. The rearrangement joins TRBV23-1 to TRBJ1-5; 7 positions match TRBD1. TRBV23-1 is labeled an ORF, and its function is uncertain. This CDR3 has 15 amino acids. Trimming took 0 bases from V and 5 from J; bases not matched to a gene: 4.